What follows are 17 T cell receptor beta chains derived from one specimen sequenced in a study of OX40 agonist ivuxolimab in advanced cancers. Sequenced by immunoSEQ multiplex PCR; TCRdb stores in-frame clones only, minus some. The data contain 70,000 to 85,000 clones, 75% to 95% of them singletons. The sample in question was CD4+ or CD8+ T cells sorted from blood, obtained in a trial of the OX40 agonist ivuxolimab. Receptors originate from an adult with an advanced solid tumor such as melanoma, head and neck, liver or kidney cancer.

V is TRBV9 and J is TRBJ2-3, with 7 bases identical to TRBD1. Germline assignment: CDR1 SGDLS and CDR2 YYNGEE. V shed 3 bases, J shed 7 bases, and the junction held 14 bases outside the gene matches. The CDR3 is 16 residues long. This chain's CDR3 is CASSALTGVGWHTQYF. The CDR3 DNA sequence: TGTGCCAGCAGCGCCCTAACAGGGGTGGGATGGCATACGCAGTATTTT.

The V call is TRBV7-2, the J call TRBJ2-1; D might be TRBD1 (7 bases). Germline assignment: CDR1 SGHTA and CDR2 FQGNSA. Trimming shortened V by 6 bases and J by 8 bases, and 17 bases separated the two germline ends. This CDR3 contains 14 residues. The CDR3 DNA is TGTGCCAGCAGGTTCGCAGGGGGAGGCGATGAGCAGTTCTTC. Protein: CASRFAGGGDEQFF.

This clone has a single count. The V gene is TRBV13, the J gene TRBJ2-7, with a possible D match to TRBD2 (5 bases). Looked up from germline, CDR1 is PRHDT and CDR2 is FYEKMQ (reference sequence). The CDR3 has 14 residues. Trimming shortened V by 5 bases and J by 0 bases, and 11 bases separated the two germline ends. As DNA, the CDR3 is TGTGCCAGCAGCGAGGACTCGAGCTCCTACGAGCAGTACTTC. Translating gives CASSEDSSSYEQYF.

The chain carries TRBV27 and TRBJ2-7; D remains ambiguous. The CDR3 loop spans 13 amino acids. CDR1 MNHEY and CDR2 SMNVEV come from the germline V gene (reference sequence). V was pared by 8 bases and J by 3 bases, with 14 bases between. The CDR3 nucleotides are TGTGCCAGCGGCCCTGCAGTGATCTACGAGCAGTACTTC. This translates into CASGPAVIYEQYF.

This rearrangement joins TRBV15 to TRBJ2-3; 12 bases match TRBD2. The V gene's germline CDR1 is LNHNV and CDR2 YYDKDF (reference sequence). J gave up 0 bases and V 2 bases, and 9 bases lay outside the gene matches. The CDR3 totals 19 residues. CDR3 residues: CATSRLLPTSGSSTDTQYF. DNA of the CDR3: TGTGCCACCAGCAGATTACTCCCGACTAGCGGGAGTAGCACAGATACGCAGTATTTT.

J is TRBJ1-4 and V is TRBV30, with 8 bases fitting TRBD1. The germline gives CDR1 GTSNPN, CDR2 SVGIG (reference sequence). This CDR3 is built from 13 residues. V lost 2 bases and J lost 7; bases outside the gene matches: 3. This CDR3 is CAWSRDRGEKLFF. CDR3 coding DNA: TGTGCCTGGAGTCGCGACAGGGGTGAAAAACTGTTTTTT.

V is TRBV19 and J is TRBJ2-7, with D possibly being TRBD1 (6 bases). The CDR3 is 15 amino acids. V dropped 3 bases and J dropped 2 bases, with 14 bases sitting between them. Looked up from germline, CDR1 is LNHDA and CDR2 is SQIVND (reference sequence). CDR3 residues: CASSMGTQGTYEQYF. Here the CDR3 DNA reads TGTGCCAGTAGTATGGGGACGCAGGGGACCTACGAGCAGTACTTC. Full variable domain (missing parts from reference TRBV19 and TRBJ2-7): DGGITQSPKYLFRKEGQNVTLSCEQNLNHDAMYWYRQDPGQGLRLIYYSQIVNDFQKGDIAEGYSVSREKKESFPLTVTSAQKNPTAFYLCASSMGTQGTYEQYFGPGTRLTVT.

This chain joins TRBV28 and TRBJ2-7, with 9 bases matching TRBD1. There are 15 residues in the CDR3. Germline CDR1 and CDR2: MDHEN and SYDVKM. V lost 5 bases to trimming and J lost 3 bases; unmatched junction nucleotides: 8. DNA for the CDR3: TGTGCCAGCAGTCCCCAACAGGGGGCAAGCTACGAGCAGTACTTC. Translated, it gives CASSPQQGASYEQYF.

The chain joins TRBV5-8 to TRBJ2-3; no clear D gene. CDR3 length: 17 amino acids. Germline CDR1 reads SGHTS; CDR2 reads YDEGEE. V was shortened by 0 bases and J by 0 bases, with 14 bases between the two germline ends. The CDR3 DNA sequence: TGTGCCAGCAGCTTGGGCGCCATGACCTCTAGCACAGATACGCAGTATTTT. It specifies CASSLGAMTSSTDTQYF. The entire variable domain, with the rest obtained from reference TRBV5-8 and TRBJ2-3, is as follows: EAGVTQSPTHLIKTRGQQATLRCSPISGHTSVYWYQQALGLGLQFLLWYDEGEERNRGNFPPRFSGRQFPNYSSELNVNALELEDSALYLCASSLGAMTSSTDTQYFGPGTRLTVL.

V is TRBV7-2 and J is TRBJ2-7; 7 nucleotides line up with TRBD2. V lost 0 bases, J lost 3 bases, and 14 bases stayed unmatched. CDR3 length equals 18 residues. Germline CDR1 is SGHTA and CDR2 is FQGNSA. The CDR3 nucleotides read TGTGCCAGCAGCTTAGCGCCGGGGAGGGGTGATGCTGGCTACGAGCAGTACTTC. Protein product: CASSLAPGRGDAGYEQYF.

The V gene is TRBV27, the J gene TRBJ2-3; 8 bases are shared with TRBD1. After removal of 4 bases from V and 1 base from J, the junction contained 7 bases not matched to a gene. Looked up from germline, CDR1 is MNHEY and CDR2 is SMNVEV (reference sequence). The CDR3 sequence is 16 residues long. The CDR3: CASSWGTGPGTDTQYF. The CDR3 DNA reads TGTGCCAGCAGTTGGGGGACAGGCCCCGGCACAGATACGCAGTATTTT.

The chain has TRBV6-5 and TRBJ1-2; D gene uncertain. The V and J ends lost 6 bases and 3 bases respectively, with 8 bases between them. This CDR3 is built from 12 residues. The germline V gene encodes CDR1 MNHEY and CDR2 SVGAGI. The CDR3, as DNA: TGTGCCAGCAGGTCCTGGGACTATGGCTACACCTTC. Amino acids: CASRSWDYGYTF.

This CDR3 reads CASSLTTSDRIYYGYTF. CDR3 sequence (DNA): TGTGCCAGCAGCTTGACCACGTCGGACAGAATCTACTATGGCTACACCTTC. J is TRBJ1-2 and V is TRBV7-9; D may be TRBD1 (6 bases). V lost 3 bases and J lost 3, with 20 bases in between. This CDR3 has 17 amino acids. Looked up from germline, CDR1 is SEHNR and CDR2 is FQNEAQ (reference sequence).

The chain links TRBV19 to TRBJ2-1, with 14 bases lining up with TRBD2. The V gene end was trimmed by 10 bases and the J gene end by 6 bases; junction bases not matched to a gene: 11. The CDR3 is 16 amino acids. Germline V gene lookup returns CDR1 LNHDA and CDR2 SQIVND (reference sequence). CDR3 loop: CATGLAGGLFVNEQFF. The CDR3 DNA follows: TGTGCCACCGGACTAGCGGGGGGCTTATTCGTCAATGAGCAGTTCTTC.

The rearrangement uses TRBV5-4 and TRBJ2-7; tentative D call: TRBD2 (6 bases). The CDR3 totals 16 residues. Trimming took off 0 bases at V and 5 bases at J, with 18 bases between the two ends. CDR1 is SGHNT, CDR2 YYREEE, per germline (reference sequence). The CDR3 bases are TGTGCCAGCAGCTTGGGCGGGACGCCCGACCAAGACGAGCAGTACTTC. Its translation is CASSLGGTPDQDEQYF.

The V gene is TRBV6-1, the J gene TRBJ1-1; unclear D gene. CDR3 size: 17 residues. In germline, CDR1 is MNHNS, CDR2 SASEGT. The V end was cut by 2 bases, the J end by 0 bases, with 16 bases between. CDR3 loop: CASSEPWTGQMNTEAFF. CDR3 nucleotide sequence: TGTGCCAGCAGTGAACCTTGGACCGGCCAAATGAACACTGAAGCTTTCTTT.

This clone was seen just once. The chain employs TRBV2 and TRBJ2-7; 11 nucleotides match TRBD1. V dropped 6 bases and J dropped 3; count of bases not matched to a gene: 7. The CDR3 consists of 15 residues. Germline V gene sequence: CDR1 SNHLY, CDR2 FYNNEI. The CDR3 DNA reads as TGTGCCAGCAGAGCCGGACAGGGGGCAGGCTACGAGCAGTACTTC. It encodes CASRAGQGAGYEQYF.